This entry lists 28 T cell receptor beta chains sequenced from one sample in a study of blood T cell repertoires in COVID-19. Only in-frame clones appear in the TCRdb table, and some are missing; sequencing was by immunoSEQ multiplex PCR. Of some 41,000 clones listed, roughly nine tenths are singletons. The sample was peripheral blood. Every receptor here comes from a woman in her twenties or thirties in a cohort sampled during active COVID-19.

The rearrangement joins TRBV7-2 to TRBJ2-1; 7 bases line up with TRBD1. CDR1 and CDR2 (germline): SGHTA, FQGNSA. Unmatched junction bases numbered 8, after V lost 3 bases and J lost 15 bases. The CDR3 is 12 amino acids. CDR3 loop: CASSFVGQAAFF. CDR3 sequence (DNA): TGTGCCAGCAGCTTCGTCGGACAGGCCGCGTTCTTC. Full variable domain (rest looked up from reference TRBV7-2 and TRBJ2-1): GAGVSQSPSNKVTEKGKDVELRCDPISGHTALYWYRQSLGQGLEFLIYFQGNSAPDKSGLPSDRFSAERTGGSVSTLTIQRTQQEDSAVYLCASSFVGQAAFFGPGTRLTVL.

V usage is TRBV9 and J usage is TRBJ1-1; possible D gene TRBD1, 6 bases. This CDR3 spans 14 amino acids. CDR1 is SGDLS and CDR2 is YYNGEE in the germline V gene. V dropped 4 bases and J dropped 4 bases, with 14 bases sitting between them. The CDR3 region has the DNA TGTGCCAGCAGCCGTATAGGGGGGGGCACTGAAGCTTTCTTT. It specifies CASSRIGGGTEAFF.

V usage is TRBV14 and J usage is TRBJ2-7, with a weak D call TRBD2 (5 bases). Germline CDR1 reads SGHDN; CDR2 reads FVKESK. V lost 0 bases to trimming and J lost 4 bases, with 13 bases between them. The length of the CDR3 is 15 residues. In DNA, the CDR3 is TGTGCCAGCAGCCAAGAGGAGGCTCGGGCTTACGAGCAGTACTTC. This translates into CASSQEEARAYEQYF.

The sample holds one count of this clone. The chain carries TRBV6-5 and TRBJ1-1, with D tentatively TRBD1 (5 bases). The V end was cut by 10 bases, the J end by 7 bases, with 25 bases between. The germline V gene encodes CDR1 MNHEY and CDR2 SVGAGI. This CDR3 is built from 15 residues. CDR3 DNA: TGTGCCACCTATCCCCTCACCCAGGGTTTACGTGAAGCTTTCTTT. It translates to CATYPLTQGLREAFF.

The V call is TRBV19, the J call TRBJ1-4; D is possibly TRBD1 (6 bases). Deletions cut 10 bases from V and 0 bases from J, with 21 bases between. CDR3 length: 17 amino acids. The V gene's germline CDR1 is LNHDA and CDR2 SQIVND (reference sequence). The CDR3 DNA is TGTGCCACCAGGAGACAGGATAGGGGCCCAACTAATGAAAAACTGTTTTTT. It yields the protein CATRRQDRGPTNEKLFF.

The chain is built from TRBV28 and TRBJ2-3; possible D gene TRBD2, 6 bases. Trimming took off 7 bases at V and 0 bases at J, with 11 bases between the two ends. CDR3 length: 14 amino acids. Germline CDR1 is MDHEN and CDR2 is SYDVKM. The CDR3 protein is CASTPGGSTDTQYF. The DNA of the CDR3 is TGTGCCAGCACCCCCGGGGGAAGCACAGATACGCAGTATTTT.

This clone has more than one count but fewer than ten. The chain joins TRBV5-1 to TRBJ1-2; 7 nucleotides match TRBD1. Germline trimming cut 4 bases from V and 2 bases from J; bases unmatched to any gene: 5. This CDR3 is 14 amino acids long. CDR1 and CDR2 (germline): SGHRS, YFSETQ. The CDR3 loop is CASSRDSLNYGYTF. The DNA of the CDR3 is TGCGCCAGCAGCCGGGACAGCCTGAACTATGGCTACACCTTC.

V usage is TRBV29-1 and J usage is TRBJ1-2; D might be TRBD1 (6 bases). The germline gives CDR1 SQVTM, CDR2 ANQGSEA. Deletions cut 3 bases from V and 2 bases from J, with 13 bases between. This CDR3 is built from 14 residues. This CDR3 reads CSVDKRGGNYGYTF. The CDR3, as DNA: TGCAGCGTTGACAAGAGGGGGGGGAACTATGGCTACACCTTC.

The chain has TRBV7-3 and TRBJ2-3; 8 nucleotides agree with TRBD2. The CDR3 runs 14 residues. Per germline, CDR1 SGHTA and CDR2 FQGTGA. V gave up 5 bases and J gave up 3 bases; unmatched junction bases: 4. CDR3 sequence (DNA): TGTGCCAGCAGCCCCGGGAGGGGAACAGATACGCAGTATTTT. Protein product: CASSPGRGTDTQYF.

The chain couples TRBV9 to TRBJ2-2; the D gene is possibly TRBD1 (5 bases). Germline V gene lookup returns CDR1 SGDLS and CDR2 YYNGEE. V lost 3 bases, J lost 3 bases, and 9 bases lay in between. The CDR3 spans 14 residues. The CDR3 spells CASSEQVYTGELFF. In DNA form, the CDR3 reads TGTGCCAGCAGCGAACAGGTATACACCGGGGAGCTGTTTTTT.

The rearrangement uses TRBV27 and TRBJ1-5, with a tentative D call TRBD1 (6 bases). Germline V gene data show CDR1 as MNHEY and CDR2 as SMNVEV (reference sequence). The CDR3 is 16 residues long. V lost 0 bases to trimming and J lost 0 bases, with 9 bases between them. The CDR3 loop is CASSLSGAVSNQPQHF. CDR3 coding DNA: TGTGCCAGCAGTTTATCGGGGGCAGTTAGCAATCAGCCCCAGCATTTT.

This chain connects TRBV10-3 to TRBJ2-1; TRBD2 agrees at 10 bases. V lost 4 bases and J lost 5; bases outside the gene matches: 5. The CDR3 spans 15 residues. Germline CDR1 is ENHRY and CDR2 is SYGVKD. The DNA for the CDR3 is TGTGCCATCAGTGGACTAGCGGGCATTCACAATGAGCAGTTCTTC. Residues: CAISGLAGIHNEQFF.

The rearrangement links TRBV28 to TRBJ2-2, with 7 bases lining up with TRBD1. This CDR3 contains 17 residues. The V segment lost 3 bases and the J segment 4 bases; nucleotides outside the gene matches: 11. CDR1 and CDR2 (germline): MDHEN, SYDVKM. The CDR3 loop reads CASSFEGAHLPTGELFF. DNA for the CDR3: TGTGCCAGCAGTTTCGAGGGGGCGCACCTTCCCACCGGGGAGCTGTTTTTT.

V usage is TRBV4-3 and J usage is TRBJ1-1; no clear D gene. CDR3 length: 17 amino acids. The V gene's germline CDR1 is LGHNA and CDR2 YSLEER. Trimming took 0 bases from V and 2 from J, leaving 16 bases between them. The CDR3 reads CASSQDMPGGLNTEAFF. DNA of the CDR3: TGCGCCAGCAGCCAAGATATGCCTGGAGGGCTAAACACTGAAGCTTTCTTT.

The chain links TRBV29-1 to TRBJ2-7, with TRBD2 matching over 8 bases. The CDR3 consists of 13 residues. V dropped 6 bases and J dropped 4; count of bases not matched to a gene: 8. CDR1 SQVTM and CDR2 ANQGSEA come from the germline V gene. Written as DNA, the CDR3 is TGCAGCGTGTCCGGGACTAGTGAATACGAGCAGTACTTC. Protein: CSVSGTSEYEQYF.

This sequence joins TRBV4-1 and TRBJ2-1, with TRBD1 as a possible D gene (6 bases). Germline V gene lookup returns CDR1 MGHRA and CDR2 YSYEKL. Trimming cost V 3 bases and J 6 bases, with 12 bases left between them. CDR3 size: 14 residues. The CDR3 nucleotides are TGCGCCAGCAGCCACCTTGACAGGTTCAATGAGCAGTTCTTC. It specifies CASSHLDRFNEQFF.

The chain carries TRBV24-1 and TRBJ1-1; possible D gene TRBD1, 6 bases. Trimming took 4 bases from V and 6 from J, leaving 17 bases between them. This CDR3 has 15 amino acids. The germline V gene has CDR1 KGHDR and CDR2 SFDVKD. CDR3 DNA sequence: TGTGCCACCAGTGACCACGACGGGAGGGGGTCTGAAGCTTTCTTT. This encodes CATSDHDGRGSEAFF.

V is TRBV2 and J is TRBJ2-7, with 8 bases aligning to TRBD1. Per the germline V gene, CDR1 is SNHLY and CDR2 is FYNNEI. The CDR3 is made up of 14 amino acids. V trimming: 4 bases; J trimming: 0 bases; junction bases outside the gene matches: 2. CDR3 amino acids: CASSVTGDSYEQYF. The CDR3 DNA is TGTGCCAGCAGTGTGACAGGGGACTCCTACGAGCAGTACTTC.

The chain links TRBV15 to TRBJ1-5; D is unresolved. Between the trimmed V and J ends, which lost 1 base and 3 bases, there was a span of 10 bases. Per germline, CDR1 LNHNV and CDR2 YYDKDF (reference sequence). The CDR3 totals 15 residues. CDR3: CATSRARDSNQPQHF. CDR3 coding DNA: TGTGCCACCAGCAGAGCACGCGATTCCAATCAGCCCCAGCATTTT. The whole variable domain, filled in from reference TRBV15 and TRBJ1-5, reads DAMVIQNPRYQVTQFGKPVTLSCSQTLNHNVMYWYQQKSSQAPKLLFHYYDKDFNNEADTPDNFQSRRPNTSFCFLDIRSPGLGDTAMYLCATSRARDSNQPQHFGDGTRLSIL.

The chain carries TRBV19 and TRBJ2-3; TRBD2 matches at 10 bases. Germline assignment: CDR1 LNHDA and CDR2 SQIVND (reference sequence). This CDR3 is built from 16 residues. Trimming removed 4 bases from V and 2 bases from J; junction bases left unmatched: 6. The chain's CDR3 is CASSTQAGGLTDTQYF. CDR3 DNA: TGTGCCAGTAGTACACAAGCGGGAGGGCTCACAGATACGCAGTATTTT.

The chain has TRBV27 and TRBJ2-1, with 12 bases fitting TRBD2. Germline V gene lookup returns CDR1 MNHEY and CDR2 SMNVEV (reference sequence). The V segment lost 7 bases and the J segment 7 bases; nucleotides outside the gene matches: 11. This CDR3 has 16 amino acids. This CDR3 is CASTGLTSGRKNEQFF. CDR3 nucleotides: TGTGCCAGCACTGGGTTGACTAGCGGGAGAAAGAATGAGCAGTTCTTC.

The CDR3: CASSAARPSIGYTF. In DNA form, the CDR3 reads TGTGCCAGCAGTGCGGCTCGACCGAGTATAGGCTACACCTTC. The chain uses TRBV28 and TRBJ1-2; D remains ambiguous. The CDR3 runs 14 residues. With 5 bases removed from V and 8 bases from J, the gap between germline ends came to 18 bases. The V gene's germline CDR1 is MDHEN and CDR2 SYDVKM.

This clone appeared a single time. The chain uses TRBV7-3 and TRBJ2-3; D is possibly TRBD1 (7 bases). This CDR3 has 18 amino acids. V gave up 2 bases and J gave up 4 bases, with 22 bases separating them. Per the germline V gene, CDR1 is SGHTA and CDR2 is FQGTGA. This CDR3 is CASSLYPSGGPGSDTQYF. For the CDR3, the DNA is TGTGCCAGCAGCTTATACCCCTCAGGGGGGCCTGGGTCAGATACGCAGTATTTT.

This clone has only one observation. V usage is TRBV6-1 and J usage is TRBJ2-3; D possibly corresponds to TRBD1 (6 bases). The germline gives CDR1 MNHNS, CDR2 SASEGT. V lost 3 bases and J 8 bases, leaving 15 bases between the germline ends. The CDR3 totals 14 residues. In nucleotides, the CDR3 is TGTGCCAGCAGTGAGCTACAGGGCGCGGGTACGCAGTATTTT. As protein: CASSELQGAGTQYF.

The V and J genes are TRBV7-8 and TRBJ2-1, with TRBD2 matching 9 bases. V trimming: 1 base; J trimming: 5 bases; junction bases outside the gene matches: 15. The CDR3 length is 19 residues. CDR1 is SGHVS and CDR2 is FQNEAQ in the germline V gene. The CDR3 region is CASSLESPGASGANNEQFF. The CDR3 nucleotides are TGTGCCAGCAGCTTAGAGTCCCCTGGGGCTAGCGGGGCAAACAATGAGCAGTTCTTC.

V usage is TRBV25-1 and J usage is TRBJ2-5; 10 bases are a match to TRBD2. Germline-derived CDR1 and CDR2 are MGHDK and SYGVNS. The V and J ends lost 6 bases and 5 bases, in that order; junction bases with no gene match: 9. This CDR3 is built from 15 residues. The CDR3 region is CASRSRLAGVETQYF. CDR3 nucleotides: TGTGCCAGCAGGTCCCGGCTAGCGGGAGTGGAGACCCAGTACTTC.

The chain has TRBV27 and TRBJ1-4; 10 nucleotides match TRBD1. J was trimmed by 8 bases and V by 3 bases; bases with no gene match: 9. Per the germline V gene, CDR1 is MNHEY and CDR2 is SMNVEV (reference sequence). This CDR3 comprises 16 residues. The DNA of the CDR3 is TGTGCCAGCAGTTTTCGGACAGGGGGTTATTTAGAAAAACTGTTTTTT. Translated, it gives CASSFRTGGYLEKLFF.

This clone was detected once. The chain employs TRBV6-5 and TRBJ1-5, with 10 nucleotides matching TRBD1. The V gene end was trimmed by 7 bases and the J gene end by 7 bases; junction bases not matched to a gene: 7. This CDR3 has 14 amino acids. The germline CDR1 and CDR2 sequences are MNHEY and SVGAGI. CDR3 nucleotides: TGTGCCAGCATCCAGACAGGGGGCGGACAGCCCCAGCATTTT. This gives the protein CASIQTGGGQPQHF.